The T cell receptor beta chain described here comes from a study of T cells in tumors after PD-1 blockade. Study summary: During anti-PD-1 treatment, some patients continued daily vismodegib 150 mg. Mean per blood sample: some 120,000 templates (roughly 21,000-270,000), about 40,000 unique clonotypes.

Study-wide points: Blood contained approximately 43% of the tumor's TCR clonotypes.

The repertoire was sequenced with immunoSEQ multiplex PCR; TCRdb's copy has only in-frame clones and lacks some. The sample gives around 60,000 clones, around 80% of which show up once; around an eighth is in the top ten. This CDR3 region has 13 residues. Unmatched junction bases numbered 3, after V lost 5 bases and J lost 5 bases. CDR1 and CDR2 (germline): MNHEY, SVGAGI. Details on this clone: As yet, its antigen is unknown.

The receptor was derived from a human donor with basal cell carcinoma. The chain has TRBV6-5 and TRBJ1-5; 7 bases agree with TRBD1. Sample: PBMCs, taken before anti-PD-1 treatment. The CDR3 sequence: CASSSRGDQPQHF. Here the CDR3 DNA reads TGTGCCAGCAGTAGCAGGGGGGATCAGCCCCAGCATTTT.